The 20 T cell receptor beta chains given below trace back to one sample, sequenced in a study of T cells after yellow fever vaccination. TCRdb ran MiXCR on the 5' RACE reads and lists one entry per CDR3 protein. Here the sample spans 300,000 or so distinct CDR3 sequences, approximately 10% being singletons. Source: CD4+ T cells sorted from PBMCs, taken 5 days after the yellow fever booster vaccination. These receptors originate from a man between 18 and 29 years old who received the YFV17D yellow fever vaccine.

The chain recombines TRBV6-5 with TRBJ2-5; D unclear. V was clipped by 3 bases and J by 4 bases, with 15 bases between them. CDR3 length: 15 amino acids. CDR1 is MNHEY and CDR2 is SVGAGI in the germline V gene. CDR3 DNA: TGTGCCAGCAGTTATCTCCGGGCTAGACGAGAGACCCAGTACTTC. Translated: CASSYLRARRETQYF.

In its sample, this clonotype was seen a few times. V gene TRBV7-8 combines with J gene TRBJ1-2; D remains unclear. Deletions cut 3 bases from V and 8 bases from J, with 19 bases between. The CDR3 is 15 residues long. Germline V gene sequence: CDR1 SGHVS, CDR2 FQNEAQ. The chain's CDR3 is CASSFAGVSARGYTF. CDR3 DNA: TGTGCCAGCAGCTTTGCCGGGGTCTCGGCTCGGGGCTACACCTTC.

This chain joins TRBV9 and TRBJ2-3; D perhaps matches TRBD2 (5 bases). The ends were cut back, 2 bases at V and 4 bases at J, with 11 bases in the middle. Germline V gene data show CDR1 as SGDLS and CDR2 as YYNGEE. The CDR3 consists of 14 residues. In DNA form, the CDR3 reads TGTGCCAGCAGCGTCCTAGCTGTGGCAGATACGCAGTATTTT. This sequence encodes CASSVLAVADTQYF.

The chain recombines TRBV28 with TRBJ1-2; D is unresolved. The CDR3 is 11 amino acids. Trimming removed 8 bases from V and 5 bases from J, with 9 bases in between. Germline values: CDR1 MDHEN, CDR2 SYDVKM. CDR3 DNA: TGTGCCAGCGGGAACAAGTATGGCTACACCTTC. This translates into CASGNKYGYTF.

The rearrangement uses TRBV7-6 and TRBJ2-3; 10 bases map to TRBD1. V trimming: 5 bases; J trimming: 4 bases; junction bases outside the gene matches: 9. The CDR3 spans 16 residues. The germline V gene has CDR1 SGHVS and CDR2 FNYEAQ. The CDR3 reads CASSPQGTGVADTQYF. The CDR3 DNA follows: TGTGCCAGCAGCCCGCAAGGGACAGGGGTCGCAGATACGCAGTATTTT.

This clonotype was seen at least ten times. V usage is TRBV5-1 and J usage is TRBJ1-1; 8 nucleotides agree with TRBD1. This CDR3 spans 14 amino acids. The germline gives CDR1 SGHRS, CDR2 YFSETQ. V was pared by 3 bases and J by 5 bases, with 6 bases of the junction left unmatched. In nucleotides, the CDR3 is TGCGCCAGCAGCTCCGGACAGGGTCGGACTGAAGCTTTCTTT. Amino acid sequence: CASSSGQGRTEAFF.

This sequence joins TRBV4-2 and TRBJ1-6; D is uncertain. V was cut by 7 bases and J by 6 bases, with 10 bases left in between. The CDR3 is 13 amino acids. The germline CDR1 and CDR2 sequences are LGHNA and YNFKEQ. CDR3 sequence (DNA): TGTGCCAGCACTGGGGAGGGTAATTCACCCCTCCACTTT. It translates to CASTGEGNSPLHF.

The gene calls are TRBV4-3 and TRBJ2-2; D might be TRBD2 (6 bases). Trimming pared 8 bases from V and 1 base from J, leaving 14 bases between. This CDR3 comprises 15 residues. CDR1 is LGHNA and CDR2 is YSLEER in the germline V gene. DNA for the CDR3: TGCGCCAGCGGGTGGGGACTCATGAACACCGGGGAGCTGTTTTTT. Translating it yields CASGWGLMNTGELFF.

This clonotype was counted ten times or more. This chain links TRBV20-1 with TRBJ2-3; D may be TRBD2 (5 bases). The CDR3 is 14 amino acids. In germline, CDR1 is DFQATT, CDR2 SNEGSKA (reference sequence). Trimming pared 4 bases from V and 5 bases from J, leaving 16 bases between. The CDR3 DNA reads TGCAGTGCTAATCGGGGAGCCTCGGTAGATACGCAGTATTTT. Translation gives CSANRGASVDTQYF.

V usage is TRBV5-1 and J usage is TRBJ1-4; TRBD1 matches at 10 bases. Germline CDR1 SGHRS, CDR2 YFSETQ. There are 14 residues in the CDR3. Trimming took 5 bases from V and 8 from J; bases not matched to a gene: 6. The CDR3 loop reads CASSRGTGAEKLFF. The CDR3 DNA sequence: TGCGCCAGCAGTCGCGGGACAGGGGCCGAAAAACTGTTTTTT.

Many counts were recorded for this clonotype. The chain is built from TRBV5-1 and TRBJ2-3, with D tentatively TRBD1 or TRBD2 (5 bases each). Germline V gene lookup returns CDR1 SGHRS and CDR2 YFSETQ. With 4 bases removed from V and 6 bases from J, the gap between germline ends came to 18 bases. The CDR3 is 15 amino acids. The CDR3, as DNA: TGCGCCAGCAGCGAGGGGACCCCACGGATGGATACGCAGTATTTT. Translation: CASSEGTPRMDTQYF. Looking up the rest from reference TRBV5-1 and TRBJ2-3 gives the full variable domain: KAGVTQTPRYLIKTRGQQVTLSCSPISGHRSVSWYQQTPGQGLQFLFEYFSETQRNKGNFPGRFSGRQFSNSRSEMNVSTLELGDSALYLCASSEGTPRMDTQYFGPGTRLTVL.

V usage is TRBV5-1 and J usage is TRBJ2-5; D may match TRBD1 or TRBD2 (6 bases each). The CDR3 has 15 residues. In germline, CDR1 is SGHRS, CDR2 YFSETQ. V was shortened by 1 base and J by 4 bases, with 14 bases between the two germline ends. CDR3 coding DNA: TGCGCCAGCAGCTTGTTTCCGGGGGCTGGAGAGACCCAGTACTTC. Protein sequence: CASSLFPGAGETQYF.

The V gene is TRBV28, the J gene TRBJ2-1; unclear D gene. CDR3 size: 12 residues. V lost 2 bases and J lost 8, with 7 bases in between. Germline V gives CDR1 MDHEN, CDR2 SYDVKM. The CDR3 sequence: CASSLGGYEQFF. CDR3 nucleotide sequence: TGTGCCAGCAGTTTAGGTGGCTATGAGCAGTTCTTC.

This clonotype appeared a few times. The V gene is TRBV6-5, the J gene TRBJ2-1; D gene uncertain. CDR3 size: 14 residues. Germline CDR1 reads MNHEY; CDR2 reads SVGAGI. V was shortened by 3 bases and J by 6 bases, with 12 bases between the two germline ends. CDR3 DNA: TGTGCCAGCAGTTATTTGTTGGGTATCAATGAGCAGTTCTTC. The encoded protein is CASSYLLGINEQFF.

Only a few counts were recorded for this clonotype. The chain employs TRBV14 and TRBJ2-3, with 9 bases that match TRBD1. The CDR3 extends over 14 amino acids. CDR1 and CDR2 (germline): SGHDN, FVKESK. Trimming cost V 4 bases and J 6 bases; bases outside gene matches: 5. This chain's CDR3 is CASSRAGTGDTQYF. The CDR3 DNA reads TGTGCCAGCAGCCGAGCCGGGACAGGGGATACGCAGTATTTT.

The rearrangement links TRBV7-2 to TRBJ2-5; 7 nucleotides match TRBD2. CDR1 and CDR2 from the germline V gene are SGHTA and FQGNSA. V lost 7 bases and J lost 5; bases outside the gene matches: 7. CDR3 length equals 13 residues. The CDR3: CASTAGVRETQYF. The CDR3 nucleotides are TGTGCCAGCACTGCGGGGGTTAGGGAGACCCAGTACTTC. Complete variable domain (other parts from reference TRBV7-2 and TRBJ2-5): GAGVSQSPSNKVTEKGKDVELRCDPISGHTALYWYRQSLGQGLEFLIYFQGNSAPDKSGLPSDRFSAERTGGSVSTLTIQRTQQEDSAVYLCASTAGVRETQYFGPGTRLLVL.

This rearrangement joins TRBV18 to TRBJ2-7; possible D gene TRBD2, 6 bases. Trimming pared 2 bases from V and 6 bases from J, leaving 17 bases between. The CDR3 has 15 residues. Germline V gene sequence: CDR1 KGHSH, CDR2 LQKENI. The CDR3 region is CASSPSSGGAIEQYV. CDR3 nucleotide sequence: TGTGCCAGCTCACCATCCTCGGGCGGGGCAATCGAGCAGTACGTC.

This clonotype showed up many times. The chain uses TRBV3-1 and TRBJ1-1; unclear D gene. This CDR3 region has 14 residues. Trimming left V 0 bases short and J 7 bases short, with 12 bases between. The germline gives CDR1 LGHDT, CDR2 YNNKEL (reference sequence). In nucleotides, the CDR3 is TGTGCCAGCAGCCAAGAATCCGGAACCGGTGAAGCTTTCTTT. Its translation is CASSQESGTGEAFF.

This clonotype was counted between two and nine times. This rearrangement joins TRBV10-3 to TRBJ2-5; 9 bases are a match to TRBD2. Germline V gives CDR1 ENHRY, CDR2 SYGVKD. Trimming cost V 2 bases and J 5 bases; bases outside gene matches: 12. This CDR3 region has 17 residues. In DNA form, the CDR3 reads TGTGCCATCAGTGAGCAGGAAATACTAGCGGGCAGGGAGACCCAGTACTTC. Translation: CAISEQEILAGRETQYF.

There are a few counts of this clonotype. The J gene is TRBJ2-1, the V gene TRBV18; D possibly uses TRBD1 or TRBD2 (5 bases each). V gave up 3 bases and J gave up 9 bases, with 9 bases separating them. The length of the CDR3 is 12 residues. Germline V CDR1 and CDR2: KGHSH, LQKENI. This CDR3 is CASSPVRGEQFF. The CDR3 bases are TGTGCCAGCTCACCCGTGAGGGGTGAGCAGTTCTTC.